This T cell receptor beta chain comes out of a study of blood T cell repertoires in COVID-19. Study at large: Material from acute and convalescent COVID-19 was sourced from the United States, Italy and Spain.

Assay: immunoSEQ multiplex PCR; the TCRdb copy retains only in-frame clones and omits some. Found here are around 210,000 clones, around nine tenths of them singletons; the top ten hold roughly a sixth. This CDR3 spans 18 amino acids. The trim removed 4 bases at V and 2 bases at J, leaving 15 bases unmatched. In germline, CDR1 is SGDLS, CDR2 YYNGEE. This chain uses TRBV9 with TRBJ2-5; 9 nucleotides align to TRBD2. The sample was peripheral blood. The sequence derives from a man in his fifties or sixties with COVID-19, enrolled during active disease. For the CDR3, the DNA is TGTGCCAGCAGCTTATCTCCACCGGGTCTAGCGGGGCAAGAGACCCAGTACTTC. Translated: CASSLSPPGLAGQETQYF.